These 12 T cell receptor beta chains were sequenced from one sample in a study of T-cell reconstitution after alpha-beta-depleted transplantation in children. As it was prepared, the TCRbeta library received unique molecular identifiers. TCRdb recomputed calls from the PCR reads with MiXCR, one row per CDR3 protein. The data show around 270,000 distinct CDR3 sequences, roughly a tenth seen once. Sample: PBMCs, taken before TCRalphabeta/CD19-depleted stem cell transplant. The receptors stem from a boy under three years old with acute myeloid leukemia, due to receive a stem cell transplant.

This clonotype showed up many times. V and J are TRBV12-3 or TRBV12-4 and TRBJ2-1; maybe TRBD1 (5 bases). This CDR3 is built from 14 residues. V was pared by 0 bases and J by 6 bases, with 9 bases between. DNA of the CDR3: TGTGCCAGCAGTTTAGCACGCAGGGCCAATGAGCAGTTCTTC. Translated, it gives CASSLARRANEQFF.

This clonotype appeared many times. The V call is TRBV10-3, the J call TRBJ2-3; D is unclear. This CDR3 region has 14 residues. V lost 0 bases, J lost 0 bases, and 4 bases lay in between. Germline assignment: CDR1 ENHRY and CDR2 SYGVKD. CDR3 bases: TGTGCCATCAGTGAGTCGACTAGCACAGATACGCAGTATTTT. Residues: CAISESTSTDTQYF.

This clonotype was seen ten or more times. The V call is TRBV12-3 or TRBV12-4, the J call TRBJ2-3, with TRBD2 as a possible D gene (5 bases). The V gene lost 2 bases and the J gene lost 4 bases, with 7 bases spanning the gap. CDR3 length: 13 residues. Here the CDR3 DNA reads TGTGCCAGCAGTTTAACTAGGTCAGATACGCAGTATTTT. It encodes CASSLTRSDTQYF.

The CDR3 coding sequence is TGTGCCAGCAGCTACCCCCCGGGAGCAAACACCGGGGAGCTGTTTTTT. Translation gives CASSYPPGANTGELFF. The chain joins TRBV7-2 to TRBJ2-2; weak D call: TRBD2 (6 bases). Per the germline V gene, CDR1 is SGHTA and CDR2 is FQGNSA. V lost 4 bases to trimming and J lost 2 bases, with 14 bases between them. The CDR3 contains 16 residues. Based on the CDR3 plus reference TRBV7-2 and TRBJ2-2, the full variable domain is GAGVSQSPSNKVTEKGKDVELRCDPISGHTALYWYRQSLGQGLEFLIYFQGNSAPDKSGLPSDRFSAERTGGSVSTLTIQRTQQEDSAVYLCASSYPPGANTGELFFGEGSRLTVL.

This clonotype came up many times. The rearrangement joins TRBV7-9 to TRBJ1-4, with unresolved D. V was shortened by 0 bases and J by 2 bases, with 7 bases between the two germline ends. This CDR3 has 15 residues. Per the germline V gene, CDR1 is SEHNR and CDR2 is FQNEAQ (reference sequence). The CDR3 region has the DNA TGTGCCAGCAGCTTAGCCGGTGACACTAATGAAAAACTGTTTTTT. Amino acid sequence: CASSLAGDTNEKLFF. Combining the CDR3 with reference TRBV7-9 and TRBJ1-4 gives the whole variable domain DTGVSQNPRHKITKRGQNVTFRCDPISEHNRLYWYRQTLGQGPEFLTYFQNEAQLEKSRLLSDRFSAERPKGSFSTLEIQRTEQGDSAMYLCASSLAGDTNEKLFFGSGTQLSVL.

This clonotype was recorded at least ten times. The genes are TRBV28 and TRBJ1-5; 10 nucleotides agree with TRBD1. The V and J ends lost 4 bases and 4 bases, in that order; junction bases with no gene match: 7. The germline V gene encodes CDR1 MDHEN and CDR2 SYDVKM. CDR3 length equals 16 residues. The CDR3 is CASSSTDRGGNQPQHF. In nucleotides, the CDR3 is TGTGCCAGCAGTTCCACGGACAGGGGGGGTAATCAGCCCCAGCATTTT.

This clonotype was detected a few times. The chain combines TRBV5-1 with TRBJ2-6; D is uncertain. The CDR3 length is 15 residues. The V gene lost 4 bases and the J gene lost 0 bases, with 8 bases spanning the gap. Germline values: CDR1 SGHRS, CDR2 YFSETQ. The CDR3 DNA reads TGCGCCAGCAGCGCAGTGTACTCTGGGGCCAACGTCCTGACTTTC. It yields the protein CASSAVYSGANVLTF.

In its sample, this clonotype was seen many times. The chain is built from TRBV5-1 and TRBJ2-7; D is unclear. Between the trimmed V and J ends, which lost 4 bases and 6 bases, there was a span of 11 bases. From germline, CDR1 is SGHRS and CDR2 YFSETQ. The CDR3 totals 12 residues. The CDR3 sequence: CASSQYPGEQYF. For the CDR3, the DNA is TGCGCCAGCAGCCAGTACCCGGGCGAGCAGTACTTC. The complete variable domain, with remaining parts taken from reference TRBV5-1 and TRBJ2-7, reads KAGVTQTPRYLIKTRGQQVTLSCSPISGHRSVSWYQQTPGQGLQFLFEYFSETQRNKGNFPGRFSGRQFSNSRSEMNVSTLELGDSALYLCASSQYPGEQYFGPGTRLTVT.

This clonotype has a count of ten or more. The chain uses TRBV28 and TRBJ1-1; D call uncertain. V was cut by 4 bases and J by 5 bases, with 17 bases left in between. Germline CDR1 reads MDHEN; CDR2 reads SYDVKM. There are 15 residues in the CDR3. CDR3 sequence: CASSSPRRVGTEAFF. The CDR3 nucleotides read TGTGCCAGCAGTTCGCCAAGAAGGGTAGGGACTGAAGCTTTCTTT.

V is TRBV11-3 and J is TRBJ2-7; D gene ambiguous. Looked up from germline, CDR1 is SGHNT and CDR2 is YENEEA. The V and J ends lost 5 bases and 5 bases respectively, with 13 bases between them. The CDR3 has 13 residues. The CDR3, as DNA: TGTGCCAGCAGCAACCGGCTAGGGAACGAGCAGTACTTC. It is translated as CASSNRLGNEQYF.

This clonotype was observed a few times. The J gene is TRBJ2-7, the V gene TRBV20-1; 13 bases agree with TRBD2. Germline V gene lookup returns CDR1 DFQATT and CDR2 SNEGSKA (reference sequence). With V trimmed by 6 bases and J by 7 bases, 12 bases remained unmatched. The CDR3 loop spans 15 amino acids. The chain's CDR3 is CSAEGGLAGAREQYF. The CDR3, as DNA: TGCAGTGCGGAGGGAGGACTAGCGGGGGCTCGAGAGCAGTACTTC.

This clonotype has a count of ten or more. The chain couples TRBV11-3 to TRBJ2-1; 8 bases line up with TRBD2. CDR1 is SGHNT, CDR2 YENEEA, per germline. There are 13 residues in the CDR3. V dropped 5 bases and J dropped 9; count of bases not matched to a gene: 6. The CDR3, as DNA: TGTGCCAGCAGCGCCGGACTAGCTCGTGAGCAGTTCTTC. This encodes CASSAGLAREQFF.